Sequencing of this T cell receptor (beta chain) was carried out in a study of blood T cell repertoires in COVID-19. About the research overall: The United States, Italy and Spain supplied acute and convalescent COVID-19 samples. T cells, B-cell-depleted T cells, or PBMCs supplied cDNA or gDNA.

The CDR3 runs to 15 residues. Germline CDR1 reads KGHSY; CDR2 reads FQNENV. V was pared by 0 bases and J by 1 base, with 7 bases between. For recovered donors of Cohort 3, there were two negative PCRs, clearance, or symptom resolution. Original analysis: For nucleated cells, counts were estimated from reference gene primer amplification. The protocol was immunoSEQ multiplex PCR, while the TCRdb copy is restricted to in-frame clones and leaves out a portion. V and J calls and clone size are given by that table; D and trimming were obtained from the DNA. The sample holds hundreds of thousands of clones, around 87% seen once.

This clonotype was obtained from a woman in her 50s who had recovered from COVID-19. This chain joins TRBV16 and TRBJ1-5; D may be TRBD1 (5 bases). Sequenced input: PBMCs or T cells enriched from blood (not recorded which). CDR3 in DNA: TGTGCCAGCAGCCAATCTAGGGGAAGCAATCAGCCCCAGCATTTT. Its protein is CASSQSRGSNQPQHF.